Listed here is a single TCR beta chain. This specimen belongs to a study of T-cell reconstitution after alpha-beta-depleted transplantation in children. This CDR3 spans 18 amino acids. With V trimmed by 1 base and J by 5 bases, 14 bases remained unmatched. Germline V gives CDR1 LNHNV, CDR2 YYDKDF (reference sequence). Preparation of the TCRbeta library involved a method that used unique molecular identifiers. TCRdb called the PCR reads again in MiXCR, with one record for every CDR3 protein. The table shows nearly 400,000 distinct CDR3 sequences, with 20% occurring only once. The chain recombines TRBV15 with TRBJ1-1, with 9 nucleotides matching TRBD1. This clonotype was sampled from a human donor who donated a stem cell graft to a child with acute myeloid leukemia. The specimen was PBMCs from the stem cell graft donor, collected from the stem cell graft. CDR3 amino acids: CATSRARQKGQGSTEAFF. CDR3 sequence (DNA): TGTGCCACCAGCAGAGCTCGGCAAAAGGGACAGGGATCGACTGAAGCTTTCTTT.